A single sample is the source of the 25 T cell receptor beta chains below, sequenced in a study of early T cells in non-severe SARS-CoV-2 infection. MiXCR, applied by TCRdb to the 5' RACE reads, yields one record per CDR3 protein. The sample yields roughly 69,000 distinct CDR3 sequences, about 9% seen once. The sequencing here drew on whole blood, taken at baseline. These receptors originate from an adult who was a healthcare worker with PCR-confirmed SARS-CoV-2 infection or an uninfected control (not recorded which).

The chain is built from TRBV11-2 and TRBJ2-2; D is possibly TRBD2 (6 bases). Trimming pared 3 bases from V and 4 bases from J, leaving 12 bases between. CDR1 SGHAT and CDR2 FQNNGV come from the germline V gene. CDR3 length: 15 amino acids. The CDR3 coding sequence is TGTGCCAGCAGCTTCCTAAAGGGAGGCACCGGGGAGCTGTTTTTT. This sequence encodes CASSFLKGGTGELFF.

The table lists this clonotype with a few counts. The chain recombines TRBV29-1 with TRBJ2-7; D possibly corresponds to TRBD2 (5 bases). V gave up 6 bases and J gave up 0 bases, with 15 bases separating them. The CDR3 sequence is 14 residues long. Germline V gene sequence: CDR1 SQVTM, CDR2 ANQGSEA. CDR3: CSVQASLSSYEQYF. The CDR3 coding sequence is TGCAGCGTGCAGGCTAGCCTTAGCTCCTACGAGCAGTACTTC.

This clonotype was recorded many times. The chain recombines TRBV10-3 with TRBJ2-2; tentatively, D is TRBD2 (5 bases). Germline V CDR1 and CDR2: ENHRY, SYGVKD. The length of the CDR3 is 14 residues. V lost 4 bases to trimming and J lost 5 bases, with 11 bases between them. CDR3 amino acids: CAISVEGGTGELFF. CDR3 sequence (DNA): TGTGCCATCAGTGTTGAGGGTGGTACCGGGGAGCTGTTTTTT.

A remark on this clonotype: The CDR3 carries no conserved terminal phenylalanine or tryptophan, so it likely arises from a read error. The chain links TRBV9 to TRBJ2-1, with 8 bases lining up with TRBD2. This CDR3 region has 14 residues. Germline V gene lookup returns CDR1 SGDLS and CDR2 YYNGEE. Germline trimming cut 1 base from V and 4 bases from J; bases unmatched to any gene: 1. CDR3 region: CASSVTSGYNEQFS. The CDR3 nucleotides read TGTGCCAGCAGCGTAACTAGCGGTTACAATGAGCAGTTCTCC.

This clonotype was seen a few times. The chain couples TRBV28 to TRBJ2-3; possibly TRBD1 or TRBD2 for D (5 bases each). Trimming removed 3 bases at V and 1 base at J, with 11 bases between. Germline values: CDR1 MDHEN, CDR2 SYDVKM. The CDR3 extends over 15 amino acids. The CDR3 DNA reads as TGTGCCAGCAGTTTTAGGGGAGCCGGCACAGATACGCAGTATTTT. Protein: CASSFRGAGTDTQYF.

This rearrangement joins TRBV5-1 to TRBJ1-6; tentatively, D is TRBD1 (5 bases). Between the trimmed V and J ends, which lost 0 bases and 7 bases, there was a span of 11 bases. Germline CDR1 is SGHRS and CDR2 is YFSETQ. CDR3 size: 15 residues. CDR3 loop: CASSLEGRENSPLHF. CDR3 sequence (DNA): TGCGCCAGCAGCTTGGAAGGCAGGGAAAATTCACCCCTCCACTTT.

This clonotype has at least ten counts. The chain links TRBV29-1 to TRBJ2-1; D remains ambiguous. The CDR3 is made up of 14 amino acids. V gave up 4 bases and J gave up 5 bases, with 15 bases separating them. Germline CDR1 and CDR2: SQVTM and ANQGSEA. Here the CDR3 DNA reads TGCAGCGTTGTTGGTACCCTGGCCGACAATGAGCAGTTCTTC. Encoded protein: CSVVGTLADNEQFF.

This clonotype was recorded at least ten times. J is TRBJ2-1 and V is TRBV28, with a weak D call TRBD1 (5 bases). Germline V gene sequence: CDR1 MDHEN, CDR2 SYDVKM. V was cut by 2 bases and J by 8 bases, with 7 bases left in between. This CDR3 comprises 12 residues. The CDR3 sequence: CASSLQQDEQFF. The CDR3 DNA reads as TGTGCCAGCAGTTTACAACAGGATGAGCAGTTCTTC.

This clonotype was seen only once. A much larger clone lies a single base off, so this may be a read error. The CDR3 is CAWTSIDTQYF. In DNA, the CDR3 is TGTGCCTGGACTAGCATAGATACGCAGTATTTT. This chain joins TRBV30 and TRBJ2-3; weak D call: TRBD2 (5 bases). There are 11 residues in the CDR3. Germline lookup yields CDR1 GTSNPN and CDR2 SVGIG (reference sequence).

The chain carries TRBV6-2 or TRBV6-3 and TRBJ1-2; D is unresolved. Germline V gives CDR1 MNHEY, CDR2 SVGEGT. This CDR3 region has 15 residues. V lost 6 bases, J lost 2 bases, and 16 bases lay in between. CDR3 protein: CASRIKPAKNYGYTF. CDR3 bases: TGTGCCAGCAGAATAAAACCCGCGAAGAACTATGGCTACACCTTC.

This clonotype was picked up a small number of times. The rearrangement joins TRBV7-9 to TRBJ2-5; 13 bases align to TRBD2. Germline values: CDR1 SEHNR, CDR2 FQNEAQ (reference sequence). CDR3 length: 18 amino acids. J was trimmed by 2 bases and V by 5 bases; bases with no gene match: 11. CDR3 protein: CASSRDRLAGGLQETQYF. The CDR3 bases are TGTGCCAGCAGCCGCGACCGACTAGCGGGAGGCCTACAAGAGACCCAGTACTTC.

V gene TRBV6-6 combines with J gene TRBJ2-3, with 8 bases fitting TRBD2. From germline, CDR1 is MNHNY and CDR2 SVGAGI (reference sequence). The CDR3 sequence is 13 residues long. The V and J ends lost 8 bases and 5 bases, in that order; junction bases with no gene match: 6. Written as DNA, the CDR3 is TGTGCCAGCTTTGGCGGGGGGAGAGATACGCAGTATTTT. It is translated as CASFGGGRDTQYF.

This clonotype showed up just a few times. The chain links TRBV7-2 to TRBJ2-4; the D gene is possibly TRBD1 (6 bases). Germline CDR1 and CDR2: SGHTA and FQGNSA. Trimming stripped 3 bases from V and 4 bases from J, with 10 bases between. CDR3 length equals 14 residues. The CDR3 DNA reads TGTGCCAGCAGCTTCTGGACAGAAAAAAACATTCAGTACTTC. Its translation is CASSFWTEKNIQYF.

This clonotype has just a few counts. The V and J genes are TRBV7-8 and TRBJ2-1; 11 positions agree with TRBD1. Trimming took 4 bases from V and 4 from J; bases not matched to a gene: 0. Germline lookup yields CDR1 SGHVS and CDR2 FQNEAQ. The CDR3 totals 14 residues. The CDR3 loop is CASSWDRGYNEQFF. The CDR3 DNA follows: TGTGCCAGCAGCTGGGACAGGGGGTACAATGAGCAGTTCTTC.

This clonotype was detected many times. The chain joins TRBV28 to TRBJ2-7, with TRBD2 as a possible D gene (5 bases). CDR3 length: 18 residues. V was clipped by 6 bases and J by 2 bases, with 26 bases between them. The germline CDR1 and CDR2 sequences are MDHEN and SYDVKM. CDR3 in amino acids: CASRSLAPVPGSTYEQYF. CDR3 DNA sequence: TGTGCCAGCAGGTCCTTAGCGCCCGTACCGGGGTCAACCTACGAGCAGTACTTC.

The table lists this clonotype with many counts. The chain is built from TRBV10-3 and TRBJ2-7; 7 bases match TRBD2. Germline values: CDR1 ENHRY, CDR2 SYGVKD. V lost 6 bases and J lost 2; bases outside the gene matches: 7. This CDR3 contains 14 residues. This chain's CDR3 is CAIRDVAGAYEQYF. CDR3 sequence (DNA): TGTGCCATCAGGGACGTGGCGGGAGCCTACGAGCAGTACTTC.

The chain recombines TRBV7-9 with TRBJ2-3; no definite D call. This CDR3 is 13 amino acids long. V was shortened by 5 bases and J by 6 bases, with 12 bases between the two germline ends. Germline CDR1 is SEHNR and CDR2 is FQNEAQ (reference sequence). As DNA, the CDR3 is TGTGCCAGCAGCCTCTCCGCGATGGATACGCAGTATTTT. Translation: CASSLSAMDTQYF.

The chain is built from TRBV6-6 and TRBJ1-5; maybe TRBD1 (5 bases). V shed 4 bases and J shed 3 bases, with 10 bases lying between them. Germline CDR1 and CDR2: MNHNY and SVGAGI (reference sequence). The CDR3 extends over 14 amino acids. The chain's CDR3 is CASSLGTSNQPQHF. The DNA of the CDR3 is TGTGCCAGCAGTTTAGGGACTTCCAATCAGCCCCAGCATTTT.

In this sample, this clonotype turned up many times. This chain joins TRBV20-1 and TRBJ2-4; 9 positions match TRBD1. V lost 5 bases and J lost 10; bases outside the gene matches: 12. The CDR3 sequence is 14 residues long. Looked up from germline, CDR1 is DFQATT and CDR2 is SNEGSKA (reference sequence). The CDR3 DNA follows: TGCAGTGCTGCACAGACGGGGACAGGGCTGATTCAGTACTTC. Amino acid sequence: CSAAQTGTGLIQYF.

The chain employs TRBV16 and TRBJ2-3, with D possibly matching TRBD2 (6 bases). CDR3 length: 16 residues. V was clipped by 5 bases and J by 5 bases, with 20 bases between them. Germline V gene lookup returns CDR1 KGHSY and CDR2 FQNENV. Here the CDR3 DNA reads TGTGCCAGCAGCGAACCCGGGAGCGGGTTCGGAGATACGCAGTATTTT. As protein: CASSEPGSGFGDTQYF.

This clonotype was picked up many times. The chain carries TRBV7-8 and TRBJ2-1; a weak D match, TRBD2 (7 bases). Germline lookup yields CDR1 SGHVS and CDR2 FQNEAQ. V lost 4 bases to trimming and J lost 4 bases, with 17 bases between them. The CDR3 is 16 residues long. The CDR3 is CASSSLGGVRYNEQFF. DNA of the CDR3: TGTGCCAGCAGCTCCCTAGGGGGGGTGAGATACAATGAGCAGTTCTTC.

This clonotype was detected ten times or more. V gene TRBV7-2 combines with J gene TRBJ2-5, with D possibly called TRBD1 or TRBD2 (6 bases each). The CDR3 runs 13 residues. CDR1 and CDR2 from the germline V gene are SGHTA and FQGNSA. CDR3 DNA sequence: TGTGCGTCAGGGCGGGAAGGGGGAGAGACCCAGTACTTC. This codes for CASGREGGETQYF.

This clonotype was seen a handful of times. The chain recombines TRBV28 with TRBJ2-1; 9 bases fit TRBD2. J was trimmed by 4 bases and V by 6 bases; bases with no gene match: 1. CDR3 length: 13 amino acids. CDR1 MDHEN and CDR2 SYDVKM come from the germline V gene. Here the CDR3 reads CASRAGGYNEQFF. DNA of the CDR3: TGTGCCAGCAGGGCGGGAGGGTACAATGAGCAGTTCTTC.

This clonotype was counted only a few times. This chain uses TRBV29-1 with TRBJ2-5; TRBD2 agrees at 7 bases. V lost 2 bases and J lost 1; bases outside the gene matches: 1. Germline assignment: CDR1 SQVTM and CDR2 ANQGSEA. This CDR3 spans 13 amino acids. CDR3 protein: CSVELAVQETQYF. The CDR3 DNA reads TGCAGCGTTGAACTAGCGGTCCAAGAGACCCAGTACTTC. The full variable domain, rest sourced from reference TRBV29-1 and TRBJ2-5, is SAVISQKPSRDICQRGTSLTIQCQVDSQVTMMFWYRQQPGQSLTLIATANQGSEATYESGFVIDKFPISRPNLTFSTLTVSNMSPEDSSIYLCSVELAVQETQYFGPGTRLLVL.

This clonotype was recorded many times. The gene calls are TRBV12-3 or TRBV12-4 and TRBJ1-4; no definite D call. CDR3 length equals 14 residues. The V and J ends lost 3 bases and 6 bases respectively, with 11 bases between them. As DNA, the CDR3 is TGTGCCAGCAGTTTGATGGAGGGAGATGAAAAACTGTTTTTT. Translating it yields CASSLMEGDEKLFF.